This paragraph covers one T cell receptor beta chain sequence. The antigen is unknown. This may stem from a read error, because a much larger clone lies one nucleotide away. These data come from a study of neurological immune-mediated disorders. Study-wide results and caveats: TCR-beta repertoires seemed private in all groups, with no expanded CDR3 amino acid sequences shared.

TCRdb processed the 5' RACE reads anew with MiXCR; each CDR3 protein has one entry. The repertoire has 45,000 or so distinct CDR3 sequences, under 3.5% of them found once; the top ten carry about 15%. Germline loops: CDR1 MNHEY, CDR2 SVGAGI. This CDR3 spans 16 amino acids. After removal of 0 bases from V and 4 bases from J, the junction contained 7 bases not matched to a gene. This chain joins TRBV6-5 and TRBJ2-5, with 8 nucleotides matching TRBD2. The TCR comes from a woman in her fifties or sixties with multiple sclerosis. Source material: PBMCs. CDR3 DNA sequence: TGTGCCAGCAGTTACTCCGGCGGGGGGCCGGCAGAGACCCAGTACTTC. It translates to CASSYSGGGPAETQYF.